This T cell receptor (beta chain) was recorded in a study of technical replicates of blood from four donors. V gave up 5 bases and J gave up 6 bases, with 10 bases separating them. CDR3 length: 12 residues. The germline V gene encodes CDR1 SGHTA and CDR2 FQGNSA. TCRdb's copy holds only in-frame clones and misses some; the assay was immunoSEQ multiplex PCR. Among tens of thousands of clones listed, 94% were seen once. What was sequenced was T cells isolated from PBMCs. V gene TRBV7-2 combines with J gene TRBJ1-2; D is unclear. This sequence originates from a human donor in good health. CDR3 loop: CASSPGVNGYTF. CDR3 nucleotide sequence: TGTGCCAGCAGCCCCGGGGTCAATGGCTACACCTTC.